This T cell receptor beta chain was profiled in a study of blood T cell repertoires in COVID-19. V lost 0 bases and J lost 7, with 6 bases in between. The CDR3 is 11 amino acids. Per germline, CDR1 DFQATT and CDR2 SNEGSKA (reference sequence). Using immunoSEQ multiplex PCR, the repertoire was profiled, and TCRdb retains in-frame clones only, with some absent. The sample holds over 130,000 clones; around 89% are singletons and the top ten take about 11%. This receptor was obtained from a woman over 75 with acute or convalescent COVID-19. The sequenced material came from peripheral blood. V is TRBV20-1 and J is TRBJ1-2; the D is unclear. CDR3 region: CSARDLVGYTF. The CDR3 nucleotides are TGCAGTGCTAGAGATCTAGTTGGCTACACCTTC.